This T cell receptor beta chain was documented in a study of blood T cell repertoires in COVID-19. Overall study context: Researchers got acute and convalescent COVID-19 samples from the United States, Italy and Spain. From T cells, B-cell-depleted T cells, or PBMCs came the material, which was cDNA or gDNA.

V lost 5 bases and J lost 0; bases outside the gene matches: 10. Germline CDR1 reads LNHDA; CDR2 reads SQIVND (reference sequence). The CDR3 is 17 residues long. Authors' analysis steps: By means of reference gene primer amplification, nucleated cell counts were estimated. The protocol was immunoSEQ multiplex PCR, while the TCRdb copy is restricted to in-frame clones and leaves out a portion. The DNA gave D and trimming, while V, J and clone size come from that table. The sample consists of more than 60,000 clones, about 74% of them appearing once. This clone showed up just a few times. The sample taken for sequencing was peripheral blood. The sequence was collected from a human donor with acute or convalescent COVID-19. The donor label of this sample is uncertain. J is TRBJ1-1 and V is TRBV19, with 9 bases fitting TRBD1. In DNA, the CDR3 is TGTGCCAGTAGTGGGGGGACAGGGAGGGAGATGAACACTGAAGCTTTCTTT. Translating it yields CASSGGTGREMNTEAFF.